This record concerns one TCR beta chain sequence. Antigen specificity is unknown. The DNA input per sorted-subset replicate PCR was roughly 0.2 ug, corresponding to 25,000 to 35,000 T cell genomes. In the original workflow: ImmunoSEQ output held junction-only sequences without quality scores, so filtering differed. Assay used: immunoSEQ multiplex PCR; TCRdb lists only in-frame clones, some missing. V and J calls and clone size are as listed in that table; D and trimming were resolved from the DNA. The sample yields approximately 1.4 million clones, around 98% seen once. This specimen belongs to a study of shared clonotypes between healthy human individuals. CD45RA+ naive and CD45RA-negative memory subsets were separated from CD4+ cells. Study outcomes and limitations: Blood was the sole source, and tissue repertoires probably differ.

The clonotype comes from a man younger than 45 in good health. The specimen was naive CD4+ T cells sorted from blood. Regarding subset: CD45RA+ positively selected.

The DNA of the CDR3 is TGTGCCAGCAGCATCCGGTGGCTCAAATCTACCGGGAACCAATCTAGGCAGTTCTTC. Protein product: CASSIRWLKSTGNQSRQFF. V gene TRBV7-2 combines with J gene TRBJ2-1, with D possibly matching TRBD2 (5 bases). Germline CDR1 SGHTA, CDR2 FQGNSA. V lost 5 bases to trimming and J lost 12 bases, with 35 bases between them. CDR3 size: 19 residues.